What follows is one T cell receptor (beta chain) and its context. Its specificity is not known. The data are from a study of cytomegalovirus exposure and HLA in healthy donors. Study-wide results and limits: Of the V segments, some could not be distinguished, including TRBV6-2 and TRBV6-3, and were excluded. Earlier analysis looked at TCR beta V segments, and most were productive about 87% or about 30% of the time.

The CDR3 sequence is 15 residues long. Germline CDR1 reads GTSNPN; CDR2 reads SVGIG (reference sequence). V was shortened by 5 bases and J by 3 bases, with 16 bases between the two germline ends. Primers for the PCR totalled 60 Vbeta and 13 Jbeta. Libraries were prepared by immunoSEQ multiplex PCR; TCRdb keeps only in-frame clonotypes and omits some of them. The table shows roughly 130,000 clones, with 70% to 85% occurring only once. The V call is TRBV30, the J call TRBJ1-4; no definite D call. Sequencing was performed on PBMCs. This clonotype was obtained from a man in his forties or fifties in good health and CMV-seronegative. CDR3 nucleotide sequence: TGTGCCTGGGGCGGGAAGGGCGTAGCTAATGAAAAACTGTTTTTT. It yields the protein CAWGGKGVANEKLFF.